Sequencing of this T cell receptor beta chain was carried out in a study of blood T cell repertoires in COVID-19. Study-wide background: From the United States, Italy and Spain came samples of acute and convalescent COVID-19. PBMCs, B-cell-depleted T cells, or T cells were the source of the cDNA or gDNA that made up the material.

There are a few counts of this clone. V gave up 3 bases and J gave up 5 bases, with 8 bases separating them. Germline V gives CDR1 LNHDA, CDR2 SQIVND (reference sequence). The CDR3 totals 13 residues. Seattle patients were enrolled while actively infected and followed longitudinally. How the authors handled the data: Estimation of nucleated cell counts relied on the amplification of reference gene primers. Sequenced by immunoSEQ multiplex PCR; TCRdb stores in-frame clones only, minus some. The DNA was the basis for D and trimming; V, J and clone size are from that table. In the table there are roughly 230,000 clones, 84% of which are singletons.

The sample comprised peripheral blood. The clonotype was recovered from a woman aged 80 or over with COVID-19, enrolled during active disease. The V call is TRBV19, the J call TRBJ1-5; D uncertain. CDR3 amino acids: CASSIQRDQPQHF. The DNA for the CDR3 is TGTGCCAGTAGTATCCAGCGTGATCAGCCCCAGCATTTT. Full variable domain (missing parts from reference TRBV19 and TRBJ1-5): DGGITQSPKYLFRKEGQNVTLSCEQNLNHDAMYWYRQDPGQGLRLIYYSQIVNDFQKGDIAEGYSVSREKKESFPLTVTSAQKNPTAFYLCASSIQRDQPQHFGDGTRLSIL.